This is a list of T cell receptor beta chains from one sample in a study of T-cell memory formation after mild COVID-19. A single record per CDR3 protein comes from TCRdb applying MiXCR to the 5' RACE reads. Found here are fewer than 700,000 distinct CDR3 sequences, around 17% of them singletons; the top ten hold more than 10%. The specimen was PBMCs or a T cell subset sorted from them (not recorded which). These receptor sequences come from an adult woman who had mild COVID-19 (a few samples of this study predate the infection). Cell type and time point are not known. CDR3s include the opening cysteine and the closing phenylalanine or tryptophan. D genes are given only for firm matches. The listing skips clone size in some rows; elsewhere it reads once, few, many or a size class.

V gene	D gene	J gene	clone size	CDR3 DNA	CDR3 protein
TRBV6-5	-	TRBJ2-1	-	TGTGCCAGCAGGAAACAGGTCCCCTCCTACAATGAGCAGTTCTTC	CASRKQVPSYNEQFF
TRBV5-6	TRBD1	TRBJ1-6	-	TGTGCCAGCAGCTTCGGACAGGAGGCTTCACCCCTCCACTTT	CASSFGQEASPLHF
TRBV10-3	-	TRBJ1-1	few	TGTGCCATCAGGACCTACAGGGAGGGCACTGAAGCTTTCTTT	CAIRTYREGTEAFF
TRBV5-1	TRBD2	TRBJ2-5	few	TGCGCCAGCAGCGGAGGGACTAGTCTGGAGACCCAGTACTTC	CASSGGTSLETQYF
TRBV15	TRBD1	TRBJ1-1	-	TGTGCCACCAGCAGAGCCGGTTGGAGGGGGCAAGGAACTGAAGCTTTCTTT	CATSRAGWRGQGTEAFF
TRBV11-3	TRBD1	TRBJ1-2	few	TGTGCCAGCAGCTCTGGGACAGGGGATGACGGCTACACCTTC	CASSSGTGDDGYTF
TRBV9	-	TRBJ1-1	-	TGTGCCAGCAGCGTAGGTACGGGTTTGAACACTGAAGCTTTCTTT	CASSVGTGLNTEAFF
TRBV7-9	-	TRBJ2-3	few	TGTGCTTCGAGAGGCTTAAAGTTAACAGATACGCAGTATTTT	CASRGLKLTDTQYF
TRBV7-9	-	TRBJ2-7	few	TGTGCCAGCAGCTTCCGGGACAAAAGCTACGAGCAGTACTTC	CASSFRDKSYEQYF
TRBV27	TRBD2	TRBJ2-7	few	TGTGCCAGCAGTTTATCGGAGCGGGGGGGGTCCTACGAGCAGTACTTC	CASSLSERGGSYEQYF
TRBV7-2	TRBD2	TRBJ2-2	few	TGTGCCAGCAGCCCCCATAGCGGGGTAGCTCGAACCGGGGAGCTGTTTTTT	CASSPHSGVARTGELFF
TRBV7-2	-	TRBJ1-5	few	TGTGCCAGCAGCTCAGGACCAAATCAGCCCCAGCATTTT	CASSSGPNQPQHF
TRBV21-1	-	TRBJ2-1	few	TGTGCCAGCAGCAAAGTGAGCGGTAGCTCCTACAATGAGCAGTTCTTC	CASSKVSGSSYNEQFF
TRBV7-2	TRBD2	TRBJ2-5	few	TGTGCCAGCAGCTTAGGGATAGCGGGGCTTTCTGAGGTCCAGTACTTC	CASSLGIAGLSEVQYF
TRBV7-9	-	TRBJ1-2	-	TGTGCCAGCAGCTTTCCCGAGGGAGCCTATGGCTACACCTTC	CASSFPEGAYGYTF
TRBV12-3/TRBV12-4	-	TRBJ1-1	few	TGTGCCAGCAGTCCCTCCCACTTGAACACTGAAGCTTTCTTT	CASSPSHLNTEAFF
TRBV19	TRBD2	TRBJ2-3	-	TGTGCCAGTAGTACGGGGCTAGCGGGAGCCACAGATACGCAGTATTTT	CASSTGLAGATDTQYF
TRBV12-3/TRBV12-4	TRBD1	TRBJ2-2	many	TGTGCCAGCAGTCCCTGGGACAGATCGAACACCGGGGAGCTGTTTTTT	CASSPWDRSNTGELFF
TRBV29-1	TRBD1	TRBJ2-1	-	TGCAGCGTCGGGACAGGGACCGTTGTCGGCTACAATGAGCAGTTCTTC	CSVGTGTVVGYNEQFF
TRBV27	TRBD1	TRBJ2-1	few	TGTGCCAGCAGTTTCCAGGGGGCTAGGGAGCAGTTCTTC	CASSFQGAREQFF
TRBV20-1	-	TRBJ2-2	-	TGCAGTGCTAGAGCAAAAGAGCGGTTAATAAACACCGGGGAGCTGTTTTTT	CSARAKERLINTGELFF
TRBV12-3/TRBV12-4	TRBD2	TRBJ2-2	many	TGTGCCAGCAGCCGGACAGTAGCGGGGGCCACGGGAACCGGGGAGCTGTTTTTT	CASSRTVAGATGTGELFF
TRBV19	-	TRBJ2-2	few	TGTGCCAGTAGTAGGACCGGGGAGCTGTTTTTT	CASSRTGELFF
TRBV20-1	TRBD2	TRBJ2-2	many	TGCAGTGCTAGAGCTAGCGGGAACACCGGGGAGCTGTTTTTT	CSARASGNTGELFF
TRBV20-1	TRBD1	TRBJ2-7	-	TGCAGTGCTAAAGGGGGACAGGGGCCTTCCTACGAGCAGTACTTC	CSAKGGQGPSYEQYF
TRBV7-9	-	TRBJ1-2	-	TGTGCCAGCATCCAACGGGGCCAAACCCAAAATGGCTACACCTTC	CASIQRGQTQNGYTF
TRBV30	-	TRBJ2-3	-	TGTGCCTGGTCAAGCGGGAGCACAGATACGCAGTATTTT	CAWSSGSTDTQYF
TRBV12-3/TRBV12-4	TRBD2	TRBJ2-1	few	TGTGCCAGCAGTTCCTACGGGAGGAAAGAGGATGAGCAGTTCTTC	CASSSYGRKEDEQFF
TRBV2	TRBD2	TRBJ2-7	-	TGTGCCAGCAGTGAAGAAAGCGGGAGGTGGTACGAGCAGTACTTC	CASSEESGRWYEQYF
TRBV28	-	TRBJ2-7	few	TGTGCCAGCAGTTTATGGAGGCTGATCGATAGCTCCTACGAGCAGTACTTC	CASSLWRLIDSSYEQYF
TRBV20-1	TRBD1	TRBJ1-6	few	TGCAGTGCTCGCCCGGGACAGTCGAATTCACCCCTCCACTTT	CSARPGQSNSPLHF
TRBV5-1	TRBD1	TRBJ2-4	-	TGCGCCAGCAGCTTACAGGGACAGAACCTAGCCAAAAACATTCAGTACTTC	CASSLQGQNLAKNIQYF
TRBV7-9	-	TRBJ2-1	few	TGTGCCAGCAGACAACGGTCGAGCTCCTACAATGAGCAGTTCTTC	CASRQRSSSYNEQFF
TRBV5-1	-	TRBJ2-2	few	TGCGCCAGCAGCCCAGTCGTCGACGGAAGCACCGGGGAGCTGTTTTTT	CASSPVVDGSTGELFF
TRBV4-1	TRBD1	TRBJ2-3	-	TGCGCCAGCAGCCTCGGACAGGGACCAGATACGCAGTATTTT	CASSLGQGPDTQYF
TRBV6-6	TRBD2	TRBJ2-7	few	TGTGCCAGCAGTACAACTAGCGGGAGGGGAATCGTATACGAGCAGTACTTC	CASSTTSGRGIVYEQYF
TRBV6-5	TRBD2	TRBJ2-1	-	TGTGCCAGCAGTTATTTGCTAGCGGGAGCCGATGAGCAGTTCTTC	CASSYLLAGADEQFF
TRBV18	TRBD1	TRBJ2-2	few	TGTGCCAGCTCACCACGGACAGGGTCTAATGTCGGCGCCGGGGAGCTGTTTTTT	CASSPRTGSNVGAGELFF
TRBV19	-	TRBJ1-1	-	TGTGCCAGCACTGGAGGGTTTCTGCGCACTGAAGCTTTCTTT	CASTGGFLRTEAFF
TRBV5-1	-	TRBJ1-1	few	TGCGCCAGCAGCTTGAATGCTGGGGGGAGGAACACTGAAGCTTTCTTT	CASSLNAGGRNTEAFF
TRBV6-6	TRBD2	TRBJ2-1	once	TGTGCCAGCAGTTACTCGCCCGGGACTAGGACCGTGGAGCAGTTCTTC	CASSYSPGTRTVEQFF
TRBV4-2	TRBD1	TRBJ2-2	few	TGTGCCAGCAGCCAAGATGCCCCGACAGGGATCGGGGAGCTGTTTTTT	CASSQDAPTGIGELFF
TRBV7-9	-	TRBJ2-7	many	TGTGCCAGCAGCCCCGGGACGGTCACCTACGAGCAGTACTTC	CASSPGTVTYEQYF
TRBV30	-	TRBJ1-1	-	TGTGCCTGGAGTGATAGGGGCTACACTGAAGCTTTCTTT	CAWSDRGYTEAFF
TRBV24-1	-	TRBJ2-7	few	TGTGCCACCAGTGACCCGAGGACGGGTTCCTACGAGCAGTACTTC	CATSDPRTGSYEQYF
TRBV4-3	TRBD1	TRBJ2-6	few	TGCGCCAGCAGCCAAGGGCGAACAGGGGGCTCTGGGGCCAACGTCCTGACTTTC	CASSQGRTGGSGANVLTF
TRBV19	-	TRBJ1-1	-	TGTGCCAGTAGACGAGGGCGGAACACTGAAGCTTTCTTT	CASRRGRNTEAFF
TRBV9	-	TRBJ2-3	-	TGTGCCAGCAGCCCAGCCTCCCTTAGCACAGATACGCAGTATTTT	CASSPASLSTDTQYF
TRBV11-3	-	TRBJ2-2	-	TGTGCCAGCAGCTCGTCGGGACCCATGACCGGGGAGCTGTTTTTT	CASSSSGPMTGELFF
TRBV5-1	-	TRBJ1-1	few	TGCGCCAGCAGCCCGGGGGGGGCTGGATTAAACACTGAAGCTTTCTTT	CASSPGGAGLNTEAFF